This TCR beta chain was captured in a study of blood T cell repertoires in COVID-19. Study information: COVID-19 samples from acute and convalescent phases originated in the United States, Italy and Spain. Sources were T cells, B-cell-depleted T cells, or PBMCs; the material itself was cDNA or gDNA.

V lost 2 bases and J lost 6, with 18 bases in between. Germline CDR1 reads SGHRS; CDR2 reads YFSETQ. The CDR3 consists of 15 residues. Original handling: Nucleated cell counts were estimated from reference gene primer amplification. Libraries were prepared by immunoSEQ multiplex PCR; TCRdb keeps only in-frame clonotypes and omits some of them. D and trimming come from the DNA, and the V and J calls and clone size come from that table. The profile covers 130,000 to 150,000 clones, with 88% appearing a single time and 1.5% to 2% taken by the ten largest. The V call is TRBV5-1, the J call TRBJ2-7; a weak D match, TRBD2 (5 bases). Source material: peripheral blood. This TCR derives from a man aged 65-85 years with acute or convalescent COVID-19. In DNA form, the CDR3 reads TGCGCCAGCAGCTTCGGAACCGGGGAGCTAAGCGAGCAGTACTTC. Translation gives CASSFGTGELSEQYF.